Listed below are T cell receptor beta chains from one sample, sequenced in a study of blood T cell repertoires in COVID-19. Using immunoSEQ multiplex PCR, the repertoire was profiled, and TCRdb retains in-frame clones only, with some absent. The sample shows about 270,000 clones, 80% to 95% of them seen only once. The sequenced sample consisted of peripheral blood. The receptors were sampled from a person aged 18-29 years with COVID-19, enrolled during active disease. Both conserved end residues are part of each CDR3.

j_call v_call cdr3_aa
TRBJ2-7 TRBV18 CASSPAGLATLPYEQYF
TRBJ2-2 TRBV4-2 CASSLRLAASNTGELFF
TRBJ1-4 TRBV19 CASSRSSANEKLFF
TRBJ2-6 TRBV4-1 CASSQGGEISGANVLTF
TRBJ2-7 TRBV28 CASSLTASYSYEQYF
TRBJ2-7 TRBV28 CAVCGAGGSYEQYF
TRBJ1-5 TRBV19 CASSMRASGDLAQHF
TRBJ1-2 TRBV9 CASSDELTPFNYGYTF
TRBJ2-7 TRBV25-1 CASSPGDYEQYF
TRBJ2-3 TRBV5-1 CASSFRGHPTDTQYF
TRBJ2-7 TRBV7-3 CASSVDRFSYEQYF
TRBJ2-7 TRBV2 CASSDGTVPYEQYF
TRBJ2-5 TRBV24-1 CATSDLQGQETQYF
TRBJ1-5 TRBV25-1 CASSEREGNQPQHF
TRBJ2-7 TRBV21-1 CASRGQGESSEQYF
TRBJ2-2 TRBV9 CASSLLAGGGKELFF